This T cell receptor beta chain emerged from a study of T cells in Graves' hyperthyroidism and ophthalmopathy. From RNA transcripts, TCR beta CDR3 regions were amplified. TCR CDR3 underwent first-round RT-PCR with the HTBI primer set. MiXCR, applied by TCRdb to the multiplex PCR reads, yields one record per CDR3 protein. The sample consists of a few hundred thousand distinct CDR3 sequences, around 21% of them appearing once. Germline CDR1 LNHDA, CDR2 SQIVND (reference sequence). The CDR3 is made up of 14 amino acids. Trimming took off 5 bases at V and 5 bases at J, with 13 bases between the two ends. This clonotype was observed at least ten times.

V usage is TRBV19 and J usage is TRBJ1-5; D call uncertain. This TCR derives from a man aged 18 to 29 with Graves' hyperthyroidism. Sequencing was done on a sample of blood. This CDR3 reads CASSYPGFDQPQHF. The CDR3 nucleotides are TGTGCCAGTAGTTACCCGGGGTTTGATCAGCCCCAGCATTTT.